A single sample gave rise to the 22 T cell receptor beta chains below, sequenced in a study of shared clonotypes between healthy human individuals. Assay: immunoSEQ multiplex PCR; the TCRdb copy retains only in-frame clones and omits some. Here the sample spans approximately 500,000 clones, more than 65% being singletons. The sequenced material came from PBMCs. The source is a woman in her 40s in good health. Some clones in this sample may be carry-over from other donors' samples.

This chain uses TRBV27 with TRBJ2-3; TRBD2 is a possible D gene (6 bases). Looked up from germline, CDR1 is MNHEY and CDR2 is SMNVEV (reference sequence). V gave up 1 base and J gave up 2 bases, with 10 bases separating them. CDR3 length: 15 residues. The CDR3 region is CASSLFGTSTDTQYF. The CDR3 DNA sequence: TGTGCCAGCAGTTTATTCGGGACTTCCACAGATACGCAGTATTTT.

V gene TRBV5-4 combines with J gene TRBJ2-1; 7 bases are a match to TRBD2. Unmatched junction bases numbered 11, after V lost 2 bases and J lost 15 bases. The CDR3 runs 13 residues. Looked up from germline, CDR1 is SGHNT and CDR2 is YYREEE (reference sequence). CDR3 loop: CASSLRRGGEWFF. DNA of the CDR3: TGTGCCAGCAGCTTACGTCGTGGGGGGGAATGGTTCTTC.

DNA for the CDR3: TGTGCCAGTAGTGAAGGACTAGCGGGAACTACGCAGTATTTT. Amino acid sequence: CASSEGLAGTTQYF. The chain carries TRBV19 and TRBJ2-3, with 12 bases identical to TRBD2. The CDR3 runs to 14 residues. The germline V gene has CDR1 LNHDA and CDR2 SQIVND (reference sequence). V shed 5 bases, J shed 8 bases, and the junction held 5 bases outside the gene matches. The complete variable domain, with remaining parts taken from reference TRBV19 and TRBJ2-3, reads DGGITQSPKYLFRKEGQNVTLSCEQNLNHDAMYWYRQDPGQGLRLIYYSQIVNDFQKGDIAEGYSVSREKKESFPLTVTSAQKNPTAFYLCASSEGLAGTTQYFGPGTRLTVL.

On this clone itself: A far larger clone is a single base away, which makes a read error likely. J is TRBJ1-5 and V is TRBV6-1; 7 bases agree with TRBD1. The V gene's germline CDR1 is MNHNS and CDR2 SASEGT. There are 14 residues in the CDR3. The CDR3 reads CSTAGQHSNQPQHF. CDR3 DNA: TGTTCCACCGCGGGACAGCATAGCAATCAGCCCCAGCATTTT.

As to this clone: One end of the junction does not line up with germline, which may come from a read error. V and J are TRBV27 and TRBJ2-7; the match to TRBD1 covers 9 bases. Germline assignment: CDR1 MNHEY and CDR2 SMNVEV (reference sequence). CDR3 length: 15 amino acids. The CDR3 DNA reads as TGTGCCAGTAGTTTAAAAGGGACAGGGACCTACGAGCAGTACTTC. Amino acid sequence: CASSLKGTGTYEQYF.

The V call is TRBV11-2, the J call TRBJ1-1; tentative D call: TRBD1 (6 bases). The CDR3 length is 16 residues. Trimming cost V 1 base and J 3 bases, with 15 bases left between them. Germline values: CDR1 SGHAT, CDR2 FQNNGV. In DNA form, the CDR3 reads TGTGCCAGCAGCTTAGTGCGGGGGCCCTTGGACACTGAAGCTTTCTTT. Its protein product is CASSLVRGPLDTEAFF. The full variable domain, completed using reference TRBV11-2 and TRBJ1-1, is EAGVAQSPRYKIIEKRQSVAFWCNPISGHATLYWYQQILGQGPKLLIQFQNNGVVDDSQLPKDRFSAERLKGVDSTLKIQPAKLEDSAVYLCASSLVRGPLDTEAFFGQGTRLTVV.

This chain uses TRBV7-2 with TRBJ1-3, with D possibly matching TRBD1 (6 bases). This CDR3 has 16 residues. V lost 1 base to trimming and J lost 2 bases, with 12 bases between them. CDR1 and CDR2 from the germline V gene are SGHTA and FQGNSA. CDR3 sequence: CASSLGPGEPGNTIYF. The CDR3 region has the DNA TGTGCCAGCAGCTTAGGCCCAGGGGAACCTGGAAACACCATATATTTT.

This clone has only one observation. J is TRBJ2-2 and V is TRBV7-7, with D perhaps matching TRBD2 (5 bases). This CDR3 is 14 amino acids long. Trimming left V 5 bases short and J 2 bases short, with 9 bases between. The germline gives CDR1 SSHAT, CDR2 FNYEAQ (reference sequence). The DNA of the CDR3 is TGTGCCAGCAGCGGGGAGCGCAACACCGGGGAGCTGTTTTTT. Its protein is CASSGERNTGELFF.

This clone was seen a single time. The chain has TRBV7-8 and TRBJ2-4; 7 bases match TRBD1. CDR3 length: 17 residues. Germline V gene data show CDR1 as SGHVS and CDR2 as FQNEAQ. The J segment lost 0 bases and the V segment lost 5 bases, leaving 10 bases of the junction unmatched. As DNA, the CDR3 is TGTGCCAGCAGCCTCCCTCCGGGACAGTTAGCCAAAAACATTCAGTACTTC. This gives the protein CASSLPPGQLAKNIQYF.

The J gene is TRBJ2-7, the V gene TRBV30; 7 bases match TRBD1. The CDR3 has 15 residues. V trimming: 3 bases; J trimming: 5 bases; junction bases outside the gene matches: 13. In germline, CDR1 is GTSNPN, CDR2 SVGIG (reference sequence). The CDR3 loop is CAWRITGTALNEQYF. The CDR3 DNA sequence: TGTGCCTGGAGAATAACCGGGACAGCACTGAACGAGCAGTACTTC.

The rearrangement joins TRBV19 to TRBJ1-1, with D possibly TRBD1 on 6 matching bases. The V and J ends lost 1 base and 7 bases respectively, with 7 bases between them. Germline lookup yields CDR1 LNHDA and CDR2 SQIVND (reference sequence). The CDR3 has 12 amino acids. The CDR3 is CASSIGTVEAFF. CDR3 nucleotides: TGTGCCAGTAGTATAGGGACAGTTGAAGCTTTCTTT.

A single count supports this clone. The rearrangement links TRBV30 to TRBJ1-1; TRBD1 aligns across 7 bases. Germline V gene lookup returns CDR1 GTSNPN and CDR2 SVGIG (reference sequence). The ends lost 2 bases at V and 2 bases at J; junction bases unmatched: 2. The CDR3 runs 13 residues. CDR3 DNA sequence: TGTGCCTGGAGTTACAGGGGAAACACTGAAGCTTTCTTT. It codes for CAWSYRGNTEAFF.

V usage is TRBV11-2 and J usage is TRBJ2-1, with D unclear. The CDR3 is made up of 13 amino acids. Germline V gene sequence: CDR1 SGHAT, CDR2 FQNNGV. V was cut by 5 bases and J by 1 base, with 6 bases left in between. CDR3 protein: CASSAHSYNEQFF. CDR3 DNA: TGTGCCAGCAGCGCCCATTCCTACAATGAGCAGTTCTTC.

The V and J genes are TRBV19 and TRBJ1-5; D not certain. Germline CDR1 LNHDA, CDR2 SQIVND (reference sequence). The CDR3 is 15 amino acids. Trimming removed 0 bases from V and 2 bases from J, with 8 bases in between. The chain's CDR3 is CASSIDRQRNQPQHF. The CDR3 nucleotides are TGTGCCAGTAGTATAGATCGACAACGCAATCAGCCCCAGCATTTT. Complete variable domain (other parts from reference TRBV19 and TRBJ1-5): DGGITQSPKYLFRKEGQNVTLSCEQNLNHDAMYWYRQDPGQGLRLIYYSQIVNDFQKGDIAEGYSVSREKKESFPLTVTSAQKNPTAFYLCASSIDRQRNQPQHFGDGTRLSIL.

The chain recombines TRBV5-4 with TRBJ2-1, with D perhaps being TRBD1 or TRBD2 (7 bases each). CDR3 length: 14 residues. Germline CDR1 and CDR2: SGHNT and YYREEE (reference sequence). V lost 4 bases to trimming and J lost 5 bases, with 13 bases between them. The CDR3 nucleotides read TGTGCCAGCAGCCCCAGGGGGGGTCACAATGAGCAGTTCTTC. As protein: CASSPRGGHNEQFF.

V usage is TRBV29-1 and J usage is TRBJ2-1, with 9 bases matching TRBD1. J was trimmed by 1 base and V by 5 bases; bases with no gene match: 6. The germline CDR1 and CDR2 sequences are SQVTM and ANQGSEA. The length of the CDR3 is 15 residues. CDR3 in DNA: TGCAGCGTTCAAAACAGGGGGCGTTCCTACAATGAGCAGTTCTTC. This codes for CSVQNRGRSYNEQFF.

With respect to this clone: A read error likely explains this, since a far larger clone differs by one base. The J gene is TRBJ1-2, the V gene TRBV5-1; TRBD1 aligns across 7 bases. Unmatched junction bases numbered 4, after V lost 4 bases and J lost 1 base. Germline loops: CDR1 SGHRS, CDR2 YFSETQ. The CDR3 totals 14 residues. CDR3 in amino acids: CASSRGQYNYGYTF. CDR3 nucleotide sequence: TGCGCCAGCAGCAGGGGACAGTATAACTATGGCTACACCTTC.

The gene calls are TRBV7-2 and TRBJ2-5; D ambiguous. V was shortened by 3 bases and J by 5 bases, with 4 bases between the two germline ends. CDR1 and CDR2 (germline): SGHTA, FQGNSA. This CDR3 spans 11 amino acids. CDR3 sequence (DNA): TGTGCCAGCAGCTTTGTTGAGACCCAGTACTTC. It is translated as CASSFVETQYF.

CDR3: CATSRRRGRQGTSAQHF. CDR3 nucleotide sequence: TGTGCCACCAGCAGGAGGCGGGGGAGACAGGGCACATCGGCCCAGCATTTT. The chain combines TRBV15 with TRBJ1-5; TRBD1 aligns across 7 bases. The germline V gene encodes CDR1 LNHNV and CDR2 YYDKDF (reference sequence). The trim removed 3 bases at V and 11 bases at J, leaving 19 bases unmatched. The CDR3 has 17 residues.

The chain recombines TRBV29-1 with TRBJ2-3, with 8 bases fitting TRBD1. V trimming: 0 bases; J trimming: 3 bases; junction bases outside the gene matches: 17. Germline CDR1 reads SQVTM; CDR2 reads ANQGSEA. This CDR3 is 19 amino acids long. The chain's CDR3 is CSVEDLWSGRGRGTDTQYF. CDR3 coding DNA: TGCAGCGTTGAAGATCTATGGTCCGGCAGGGGGCGTGGAACAGATACGCAGTATTTT.

The chain recombines TRBV2 with TRBJ1-5; D is possibly TRBD1 (6 bases). This CDR3 has 14 amino acids. V was clipped by 5 bases and J by 0 bases, with 8 bases between them. Per germline, CDR1 SNHLY and CDR2 FYNNEI. CDR3: CASSYRVSNQPQHF. For the CDR3, the DNA is TGTGCCAGCAGTTACAGGGTTAGCAATCAGCCCCAGCATTTT.

V usage is TRBV4-3 and J usage is TRBJ2-7, with D perhaps given as TRBD1 or TRBD2 (7 bases each). V lost 4 bases and J lost 4, with 17 bases in between. Germline-derived CDR1 and CDR2 are LGHNA and YSLEER. The CDR3 sequence is 15 residues long. CDR3 coding DNA: TGCGCCAGCAGCCTCAGGGGGGGCGGGCCGTACGAGCAGTACTTC. As protein: CASSLRGGGPYEQYF.